The next 9 T cell receptor beta chains were all read from a single sample in a study of blood T cell repertoires in COVID-19. Clones were read by immunoSEQ multiplex PCR, and TCRdb kept only the in-frame ones, dropping some. The repertoire holds 13,000 to 15,000 clones, with around 89% as singletons. Input material: peripheral blood. The receptor source for this set is a human donor in a cohort sampled during active COVID-19.

The V call is TRBV9, the J call TRBJ2-3; 8 bases fit TRBD2. Germline V gene lookup returns CDR1 SGDLS and CDR2 YYNGEE. The CDR3 covers 16 residues. The trim removed 3 bases at V and 3 bases at J, leaving 9 bases unmatched. This chain's CDR3 is CASSDQAGGGTDTQYF. The CDR3 nucleotides read TGTGCCAGCAGCGACCAGGCGGGGGGTGGGACAGATACGCAGTATTTT.

This rearrangement joins TRBV5-4 to TRBJ2-1; TRBD2 aligns across 10 bases. V was pared by 4 bases and J by 4 bases, with 5 bases of the junction left unmatched. The CDR3 loop spans 15 amino acids. CDR1 and CDR2 from the germline V gene are SGHNT and YYREEE (reference sequence). DNA for the CDR3: TGTGCCAGCAGCCTTACTAGCGGGGCTTACAATGAGCAGTTCTTC. It specifies CASSLTSGAYNEQFF.

J is TRBJ1-4 and V is TRBV6-6; 7 bases line up with TRBD1. The J segment lost 5 bases and the V segment lost 0 bases, leaving 3 bases of the junction unmatched. The germline gives CDR1 MNHNY, CDR2 SVGAGI (reference sequence). This CDR3 has 15 residues. CDR3 nucleotide sequence: TGTGCCAGCAGTTACTCGGGGACAGACAATGAAAAACTGTTTTTT. Its translation: CASSYSGTDNEKLFF.

As DNA, the CDR3 is TGCGCCAGCAGCTCCCGGGACAGGGCGACGGGTGAGCAGTTCTTC. It translates to CASSSRDRATGEQFF. J is TRBJ2-1 and V is TRBV5-1; 9 nucleotides align to TRBD1. The length of the CDR3 is 15 residues. The V segment lost 3 bases and the J segment 9 bases; nucleotides outside the gene matches: 10. Germline values: CDR1 SGHRS, CDR2 YFSETQ.

This chain links TRBV7-9 with TRBJ2-2; no reliable D call. Germline V gives CDR1 SEHNR, CDR2 FQNEAQ (reference sequence). With 3 bases removed from V and 0 bases from J, the gap between germline ends came to 2 bases. CDR3 size: 13 residues. The CDR3 bases are TGTGCCAGCAGCTTCACGAACACCGGGGAGCTGTTTTTT. It encodes CASSFTNTGELFF.

This clone has more than one count but fewer than ten. The J gene is TRBJ1-5, the V gene TRBV19, with a tentative D call TRBD1 (6 bases). V lost 9 bases to trimming and J lost 0 bases, with 9 bases between them. Germline values: CDR1 LNHDA, CDR2 SQIVND (reference sequence). This CDR3 spans 13 amino acids. DNA of the CDR3: TGTGCCAGCCGGACAGATAGCAATCAGCCCCAGCATTTT. This sequence encodes CASRTDSNQPQHF.

The chain combines TRBV30 with TRBJ1-2; no clear D gene. V lost 4 bases and J lost 8, with 11 bases in between. Germline V CDR1 and CDR2: GTSNPN, SVGIG (reference sequence). The CDR3 is 11 residues long. For the CDR3, the DNA is TGTGCCTGGAACCACTACGGGGGCTACACCTTC. It specifies CAWNHYGGYTF.

The chain links TRBV7-9 to TRBJ2-1, with D maybe TRBD2 (6 bases). The CDR3 consists of 14 residues. Germline V gives CDR1 SEHNR, CDR2 FQNEAQ (reference sequence). The V gene lost 2 bases and the J gene lost 9 bases, with 14 bases spanning the gap. For the CDR3, the DNA is TGTGCCAGCAGCTTAATGACTAGTGAGGGTGAGCAGTTCTTC. It encodes CASSLMTSEGEQFF.

The chain has TRBV5-4 and TRBJ1-2; D is possibly TRBD1 (5 bases). Trimming removed 3 bases from V and 0 bases from J, with 15 bases in between. The CDR3 is made up of 16 amino acids. Germline CDR1 SGHNT, CDR2 YYREEE (reference sequence). CDR3 nucleotides: TGTGCCAGCAGCTCGCGGGGCGTGGGAGCTAACTATGGCTACACCTTC. As protein: CASSSRGVGANYGYTF.